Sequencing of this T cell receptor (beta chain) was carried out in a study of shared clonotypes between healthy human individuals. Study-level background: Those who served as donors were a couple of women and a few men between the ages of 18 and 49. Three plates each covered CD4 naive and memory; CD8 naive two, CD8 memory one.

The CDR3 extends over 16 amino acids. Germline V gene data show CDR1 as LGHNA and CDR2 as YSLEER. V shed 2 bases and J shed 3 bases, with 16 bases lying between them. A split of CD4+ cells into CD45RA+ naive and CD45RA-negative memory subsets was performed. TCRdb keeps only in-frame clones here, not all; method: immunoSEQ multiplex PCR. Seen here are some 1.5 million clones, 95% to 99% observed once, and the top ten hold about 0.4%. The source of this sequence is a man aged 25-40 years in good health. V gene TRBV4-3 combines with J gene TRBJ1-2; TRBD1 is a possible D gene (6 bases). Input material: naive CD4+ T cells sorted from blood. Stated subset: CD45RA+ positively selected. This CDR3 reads CASSQPTGLGDYGYTF. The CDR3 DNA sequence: TGCGCCAGCAGCCAACCCACAGGGCTCGGCGACTATGGCTACACCTTC.